This entry concerns a single TCR beta chain. Trimming took 4 bases from V and 0 from J, leaving 18 bases between them. CDR1 and CDR2 (germline): SGHVS, FNYEAQ. This CDR3 has 17 amino acids. This sample stems from a study of OX40 agonist ivuxolimab in advanced cancers. About the study: People in dose escalation had one of these cancers: hepatocellular carcinoma, melanoma, renal cell or head and neck cancer.

Generated by immunoSEQ multiplex PCR, the TCRdb table keeps only in-frame clones and is missing some. Among just over 20,000 clones listed, about 87% were seen once. The clonotype originates from an adult with an advanced solid tumor such as melanoma, head and neck, liver or kidney cancer. The material was CD4+ or CD8+ T cells sorted from blood, obtained in a trial of the OX40 agonist ivuxolimab. The chain employs TRBV7-6 and TRBJ1-1; TRBD1 is a possible D gene (5 bases). This CDR3 reads CASSSTATDLMNTEAFF. DNA for the CDR3: TGTGCCAGCAGCTCGACAGCCACTGACCTCATGAACACTGAAGCTTTCTTT.